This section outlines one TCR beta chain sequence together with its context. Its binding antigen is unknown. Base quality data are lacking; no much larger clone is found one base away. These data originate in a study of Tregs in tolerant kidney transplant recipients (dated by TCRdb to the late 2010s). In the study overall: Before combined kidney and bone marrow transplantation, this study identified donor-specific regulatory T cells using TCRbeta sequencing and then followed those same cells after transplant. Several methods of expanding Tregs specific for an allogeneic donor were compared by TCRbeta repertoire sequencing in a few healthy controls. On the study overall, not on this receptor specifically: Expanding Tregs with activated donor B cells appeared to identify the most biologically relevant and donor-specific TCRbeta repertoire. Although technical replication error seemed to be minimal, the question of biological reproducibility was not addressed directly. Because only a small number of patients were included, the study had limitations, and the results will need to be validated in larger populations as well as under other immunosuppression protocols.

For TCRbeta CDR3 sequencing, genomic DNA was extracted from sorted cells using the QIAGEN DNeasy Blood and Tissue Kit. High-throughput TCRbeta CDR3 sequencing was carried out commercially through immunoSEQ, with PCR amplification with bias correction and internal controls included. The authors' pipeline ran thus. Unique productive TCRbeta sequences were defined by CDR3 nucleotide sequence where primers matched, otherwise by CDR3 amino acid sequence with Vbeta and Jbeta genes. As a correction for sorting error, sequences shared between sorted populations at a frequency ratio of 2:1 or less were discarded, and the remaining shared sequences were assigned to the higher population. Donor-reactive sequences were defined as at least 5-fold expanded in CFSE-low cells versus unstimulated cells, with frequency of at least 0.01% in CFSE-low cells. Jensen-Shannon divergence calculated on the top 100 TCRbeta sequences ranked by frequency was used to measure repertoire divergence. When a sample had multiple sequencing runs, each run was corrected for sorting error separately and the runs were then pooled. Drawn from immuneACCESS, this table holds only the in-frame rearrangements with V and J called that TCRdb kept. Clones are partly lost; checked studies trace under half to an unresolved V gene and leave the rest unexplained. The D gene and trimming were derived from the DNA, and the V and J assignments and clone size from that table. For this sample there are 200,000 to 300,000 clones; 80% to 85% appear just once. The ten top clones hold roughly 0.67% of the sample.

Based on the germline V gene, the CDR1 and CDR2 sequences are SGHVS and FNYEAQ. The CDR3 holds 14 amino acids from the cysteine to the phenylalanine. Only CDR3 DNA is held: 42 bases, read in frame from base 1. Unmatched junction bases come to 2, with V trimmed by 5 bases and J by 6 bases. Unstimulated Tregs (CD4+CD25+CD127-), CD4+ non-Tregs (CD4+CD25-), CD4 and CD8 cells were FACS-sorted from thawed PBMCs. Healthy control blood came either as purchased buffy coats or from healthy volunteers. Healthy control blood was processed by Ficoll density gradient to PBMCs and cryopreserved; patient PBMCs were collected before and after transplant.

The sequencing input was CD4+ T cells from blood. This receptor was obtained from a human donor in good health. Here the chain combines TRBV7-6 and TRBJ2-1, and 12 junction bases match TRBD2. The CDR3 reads CASSRLAGVNEQFF. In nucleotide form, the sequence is TGTGCCAGCAGCCGACTAGCGGGGGTCAATGAGCAGTTCTTC.